Described below is a single TCR beta chain sequence and its context. This sample was included in a study of OX40 agonist ivuxolimab in advanced cancers. Study summary: At 0.01 to 10 mg/kg, ivuxolimab was administered intravenously to patients every 2 weeks. Under the entry rules, prior anti-PD-1, anti-PD-L1 or anti-CTLA-4 therapy was allowed, and less than 50% had some. One patient with hepatocellular carcinoma and two with cutaneous melanoma, three in all, had partial responses.

Using immunoSEQ multiplex PCR, the repertoire was profiled, and TCRdb retains in-frame clones only, with some absent. The sample carries 67,000 or so clones, roughly nine tenths recorded once. There are 16 residues in the CDR3. After removal of 7 bases from V and 4 bases from J, the junction contained 8 bases not matched to a gene. Germline values: CDR1 MDHEN, CDR2 SYDVKM. The V gene is TRBV28, the J gene TRBJ2-3; 13 bases are shared with TRBD2. The sequencing here drew on CD4+ or CD8+ T cells sorted from blood, taken in a trial of the OX40 agonist ivuxolimab. The clonotype was recovered from an adult with an advanced solid tumor such as melanoma, head and neck, liver or kidney cancer. This chain's CDR3 is CASKPTSGRGPDTQYF. As DNA, the CDR3 is TGTGCCAGCAAACCTACTAGCGGGAGGGGGCCAGATACGCAGTATTTT.